This T cell receptor beta chain stems from a study of blood T cell repertoires in COVID-19 (dated by TCRdb to the early 2020s). Background for the entire study: Collaborator samples came from the United States, Italy and Spain and covered acute and convalescent phases of COVID-19. Deeply sampled blood TCRbeta repertoires from subjects exposed to, actively infected with, or recovered from COVID-19 were included in the dataset. Where HLA class I and class II types were available, the types were taken from metadata supplied by the sample provider, not from assay-based typing. The sample metadata nearly always contained a de-identified subject ID, COVID-19 status, age in years and sex. The samples were drawn from two sources: the first 160 participants of the ongoing ImmuneRACE study, and 1,200 or so subjects contributed by 6 global collaborators. The repertoires were released in a freely available public database intended as a resource for research on the immune response to SARS-CoV-2. The material from the prospective study consisted of cDNA or gDNA derived from T cells, B-cell-depleted T cells, or PBMCs. Points the paper makes about the study in general: The quantity of clinical and demographic metadata differed by source and by participant and was supplied without curation.

The immunoSEQ Assay, a bias-controlled multiplex PCR, was used to amplify TCRbeta CDR3 regions from genomic DNA. Per the source publication's procedure: Within the assay, amplification of reference gene primers was used to estimate how many nucleated cells each sample contained. Sequence reads were collapsed and filtered to measure the absolute abundance of every unique TCRbeta CDR3 rearrangement. For each sample, productive Simpson clonality was calculated by taking the square root of Simpson's diversity index across productive rearrangements. TCRdb retrieved this table from immuneACCESS and kept in-frame rearrangements only. Not all clones are present; in checked studies, unresolved V genes account for under half, and no reason is known for the remainder. V and J calls plus clone size are reproduced from that table; the DNA served to infer D and trimming. For this sample there are about 180,000 clones; 80% to 85% appear just once. Of the sample, approximately 12% is held by the ten largest clones.

In regard to this clone: The antigen it binds to is not known. No per-base quality is available; no much larger clone lies one base away.

The CDR3 has 14 amino acids, counting the end cysteine and phenylalanine. The DNA shown is the 42-base CDR3, in frame from base 1. CDR1 and CDR2 were assigned from the germline V gene as SGHAT and FQNNGV. V lost 5 bases and J lost 0 bases; the stretch between them is 10 bases long. In Seattle, one collaborating source enrolled patients while the infection was active and tracked those patients longitudinally over the course of disease. Each collaborating institution followed its own protocols to collect whole blood in K2EDTA tubes. For TCRbeta analysis, collaborator samples were shipped as frozen whole blood, as isolated PBMCs, or as DNA extracted from either sample type.

The receptor was derived from a woman over 75 with COVID-19, enrolled during active disease. The specimen was peripheral blood. The sequence links TRBV11-2 to TRBJ1-2; a tentative D match to TRBD1 spans 6 bases. The nucleotides are TGTGCCAGCAGCGCAGGGGCGTCTAACTATGGCTACACCTTC. This sequence encodes CASSAGASNYGYTF.